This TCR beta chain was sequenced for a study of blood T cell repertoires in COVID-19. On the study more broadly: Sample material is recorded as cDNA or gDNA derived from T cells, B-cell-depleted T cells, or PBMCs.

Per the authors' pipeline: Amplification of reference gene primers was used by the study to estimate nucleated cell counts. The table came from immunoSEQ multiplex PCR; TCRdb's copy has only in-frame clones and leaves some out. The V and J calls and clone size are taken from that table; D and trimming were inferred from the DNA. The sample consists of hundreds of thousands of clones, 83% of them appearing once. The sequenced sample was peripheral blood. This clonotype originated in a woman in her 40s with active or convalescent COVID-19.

The CDR3 reads CASSLGTGGGQPQHF. The CDR3, as DNA: TGTGCCAGCAGCTTGGGCACCGGGGGAGGTCAGCCCCAGCATTTT. J is TRBJ1-5 and V is TRBV7-9; tentative D call: TRBD1 (5 bases). Germline-derived CDR1 and CDR2 are SEHNR and FQNEAQ (reference sequence). V shed 3 bases and J shed 6 bases, with 15 bases lying between them. The CDR3 length is 15 residues.